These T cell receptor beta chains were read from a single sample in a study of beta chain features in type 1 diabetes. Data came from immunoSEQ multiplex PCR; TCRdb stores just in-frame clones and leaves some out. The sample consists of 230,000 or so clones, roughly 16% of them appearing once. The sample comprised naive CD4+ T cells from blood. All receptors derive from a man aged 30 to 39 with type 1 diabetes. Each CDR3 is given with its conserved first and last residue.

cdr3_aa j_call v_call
CASRKDIYGDIQYF TRBJ2-4 TRBV7-9
CASSLLTSGRNEQFF TRBJ2-1 TRBV5-1
CSVSGLPSSYNEQFF TRBJ2-1 TRBV29-1
CASSFPTLAGAKNIQYF TRBJ2-4 TRBV28
CAFRLAGSSYEQYF TRBJ2-7 TRBV30
CASSLAGLAGRETQYF TRBJ2-5 TRBV7-2
CASSRWMYGTDTQYF TRBJ2-3 TRBV14
CAWSWGVGTEAFF TRBJ1-1 TRBV30
CASSLELGGEQYF TRBJ2-7 TRBV7-9
CASSMATGTQYF TRBJ2-5 TRBV27
CASSYGQLNEQYF TRBJ2-7 TRBV4-3
CATHANLKETQYF TRBJ2-5 TRBV10-3
CASSLQSRGYEQYF TRBJ2-7 TRBV28
CASSVERNGEQFF TRBJ2-1 TRBV9
CASSYQGTYEQYF TRBJ2-7 TRBV28
CSVTSGRTYEQYF TRBJ2-7 TRBV29-1
CASSLAVGYTF TRBJ1-2 TRBV7-9
CASSYGRGTDTQYF TRBJ2-3 TRBV27
CAISAGKETQYF TRBJ2-5 TRBV10-3
CSVADSLQETQYF TRBJ2-5 TRBV29-1
CAWSVNQKGYTF TRBJ1-2 TRBV30
CASTTSGSDTQYF TRBJ2-3 TRBV11-2
CACTTERGETQYF TRBJ2-5 TRBV30
CASSFRAPGETQYF TRBJ2-5 TRBV7-9
CVGLAGTDTQYF TRBJ2-3 TRBV29-1
CASSLAQAVPGELFF TRBJ2-2 TRBV5-1
CASSEGLGTQDF TRBJ2-7 TRBV2
CASSLGSLNEELFF TRBJ1-4 TRBV7-2
CAISERTPQERGFYEQYF TRBJ2-7 TRBV10-3
CASSLTSSYEQYF TRBJ2-7 TRBV5-1
CASTVDGFQETQYF TRBJ2-5 TRBV28
CASSQLDRGNGEQFF TRBJ2-1 TRBV14